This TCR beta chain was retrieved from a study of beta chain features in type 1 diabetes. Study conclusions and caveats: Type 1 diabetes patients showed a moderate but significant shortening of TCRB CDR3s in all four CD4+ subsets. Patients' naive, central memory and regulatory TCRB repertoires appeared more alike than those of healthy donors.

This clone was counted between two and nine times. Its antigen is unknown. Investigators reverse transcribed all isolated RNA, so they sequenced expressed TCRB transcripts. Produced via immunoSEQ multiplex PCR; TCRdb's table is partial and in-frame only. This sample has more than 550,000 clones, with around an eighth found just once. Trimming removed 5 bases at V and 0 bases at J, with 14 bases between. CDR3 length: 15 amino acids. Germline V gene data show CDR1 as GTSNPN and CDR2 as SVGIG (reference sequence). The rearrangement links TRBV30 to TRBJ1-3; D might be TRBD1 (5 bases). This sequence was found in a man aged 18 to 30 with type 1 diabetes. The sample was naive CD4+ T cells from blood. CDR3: CAWDSWIGSGNTIYF. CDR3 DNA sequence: TGTGCCTGGGACAGCTGGATAGGCTCTGGAAACACCATATATTTT.